Listed below are T cell receptor beta chains from one sample, sequenced in a study of T cell changes during pregnancy in multiple sclerosis. The assay was immunoSEQ multiplex PCR, and TCRdb's table has in-frame clones only and misses some. Of 45,000 to 60,000 clones in the sample, around 94% are singletons; the top ten hold approximately 0.62%. The source material was CD4+ T cells from peripheral blood mononuclear cells, sampled in the third trimester of pregnancy. These receptors were obtained from a female donor with multiple sclerosis, enrolled in a pregnancy study. CDR3s include the opening cysteine and the closing phenylalanine or tryptophan. A D gene is named only where the DNA matches it firmly. Rows may omit the clone size; those that give it use once, few, many or a size class.

j_call | v_call | clone_size | d_call | cdr3_aa | cdr3_nt
TRBJ2-4 | TRBV5-4 | once | . | CASSPGIIGQNIQYF | TGTGCCAGCAGCCCAGGGATAATCGGGCAAAACATTCAGTACTTC
TRBJ1-3 | TRBV7-2 | . | . | CASSSPTGDGWARNTIYF | TGTGCCAGCAGCTCGCCCACTGGTGACGGTTGGGCTCGAAACACCATATATTTT
TRBJ2-7 | TRBV28 | . | TRBD1 | CASRPSGTGPYEQYF | TGTGCCAGCAGGCCTTCCGGGACAGGCCCCTACGAGCAGTACTTC
TRBJ2-7 | TRBV6-1 | . | TRBD2 | CASRETSGRVSTKDEQYF | TGTGCCAGCAGGGAAACTAGCGGGAGGGTCTCAACCAAGGACGAGCAGTACTTC
TRBJ2-1 | TRBV7-7 | . | TRBD2 | CASSSLGRTSAYNEQFF | TGTGCTAGCAGCTCTTTGGGGCGGACTAGTGCCTACAATGAGCAGTTCTTC
TRBJ2-7 | TRBV28 | . | TRBD2 | CASSRLLGLDYEQYF | TGTGCCAGCAGTCGACTCCTGGGACTAGACTACGAGCAGTACTTC
TRBJ2-1 | TRBV5-6 | . | . | CASSSPPGTQNEQFF | TGTGCCAGCAGCTCCCCGCCGGGTACTCAGAATGAGCAGTTCTTC
TRBJ2-2 | TRBV11-2 | once | . | CASSPRLSNTGELFF | TGTGCCAGCAGCCCCCGACTGTCGAACACCGGGGAGCTGTTTTTT
TRBJ1-1 | TRBV14 | . | . | CASSQFRGTEAFF | TGTGCCAGCAGCCAATTCCGGGGCACTGAAGCTTTCTTT
TRBJ2-3 | TRBV5-1 | . | TRBD2 | CASSWSGGSTDTQYF | TGCGCCAGCAGCTGGAGCGGGGGGAGCACAGATACGCAGTATTTT
TRBJ2-3 | TRBV28 | . | . | CASSFLTRDTQYF | TGTGCCAGCAGTTTCCTCACTCGAGATACGCAGTATTTT
TRBJ2-5 | TRBV5-1 | . | TRBD2 | CASSFQAGRETQYF | TGCGCCAGCAGCTTCCAAGCGGGAAGGGAGACCCAGTACTTC
TRBJ2-1 | TRBV19 | . | . | CASSGGAYNEQFF | TGTGCCAGCTCGGGCGGGGCCTACAATGAGCAGTTCTTC
TRBJ2-3 | TRBV7-3 | . | TRBD1 | CASSLGQGATDTQYF | TGTGCCAGCAGCTTAGGCCAGGGGGCCACAGATACGCAGTATTTT
TRBJ2-1 | TRBV27 | . | . | CASRSADTYNEQFF | TGTGCCAGCAGGTCGGCGGACACCTACAATGAGCAGTTCTTC
TRBJ2-2 | TRBV5-3 | . | . | CARSLRRTPGTGELFF | TGTGCCAGAAGCTTGAGACGGACTCCAGGCACCGGGGAGCTGTTTTTT
TRBJ2-7 | TRBV29-1 | . | . | CSGRTATYEQYF | TGCAGCGGACGGACAGCCACCTACGAGCAGTACTTC
TRBJ2-1 | TRBV10-3 | . | TRBD2 | CAISESSGSPYNEQFF | TGTGCCATCAGCGAGAGTAGCGGGAGTCCCTACAATGAGCAGTTCTTC
TRBJ2-1 | TRBV27 | few | TRBD2 | CASSPGLVGEQFF | TGTGCCAGCAGCCCGGGACTAGTAGGCGAGCAGTTCTTC
TRBJ2-3 | TRBV2 | . | TRBD2 | CASSDHSGRAATQYF | TGTGCCAGCAGTGACCATAGCGGGAGGGCCGCCACGCAGTATTTT
TRBJ2-1 | TRBV28 | . | . | CASSTRPYNEQFF | TGTGCCAGCAGTACGAGGCCTTACAATGAGCAGTTCTTC
TRBJ1-5 | TRBV2 | . | . | CASTPGGLSNQPQHF | TGTGCCAGCACTCCCGGAGGGCTTAGCAATCAGCCCCAGCATTTT
TRBJ1-2 | TRBV15 | once | TRBD1 | CATSRDRIYGYTF | TGTGCCACCAGCAGGGACAGGATCTATGGCTACACCTTC
TRBJ1-5 | TRBV27 | . | . | CASSLSLDTINQPQHF | TGTGCCAGCAGTTTATCTCTGGACACCATTAATCAGCCCCAGCATTTT
TRBJ2-3 | TRBV15 | . | . | CATKGRRMTDTQYF | TGTGCCACCAAAGGACGGAGGATGACAGATACGCAGTATTTT
TRBJ1-2 | TRBV29-1 | . | . | CSVYGTGRDFGYTF | TGCAGCGTCTACGGCACAGGGAGGGATTTTGGCTACACCTTC
TRBJ1-2 | TRBV28 | . | TRBD1 | CASSLVQGAYGYTF | TGTGCCAGCAGTTTGGTCCAGGGGGCCTATGGCTACACCTTC
TRBJ1-1 | TRBV6-5 | . | . | CASTGGLNTEAFF | TGTGCCAGCACCGGGGGGCTGAACACTGAAGCTTTCTTT
TRBJ1-1 | TRBV13 | once | . | CASRTGGIHTEAFF | TGTGCCAGCAGGACCGGAGGGATCCACACTGAAGCTTTCTTT
TRBJ2-1 | TRBV19 | . | TRBD2 | CASSTLAGSNYNEQFF | TGTGCCAGTAGTACATTAGCGGGGTCCAATTACAATGAGCAGTTCTTC
TRBJ2-1 | TRBV7-7 | . | TRBD2 | CASSLLLAGSPHNEQFF | TGTGCTAGCAGCCTCCTACTAGCGGGGTCCCCCCACAATGAGCAGTTCTTC
TRBJ1-1 | TRBV19 | . | . | CASSQGIGTEAFF | TGTGCCAGTTCACAGGGTATCGGCACTGAAGCTTTCTTT
TRBJ2-7 | TRBV27 | . | TRBD2 | CASSLSSGYEQYF | TGTGCCAGCAGTTTGTCTAGCGGCTACGAGCAGTACTTC